This T cell receptor beta chain derives from a study of CD8 T cells in ankylosing spondylitis (dated by TCRdb to 2015 to 2018). About the full investigation: T cell receptor beta repertoires were profiled in healthy donors and ankylosing spondylitis patients so that disease-linked TCR variants could be found. The whole study cohort included 108 healthy donors and under 30 ankylosing spondylitis patients. Peripheral blood was sampled, and synovial fluid was also collected from ankylosing spondylitis patients.

Broad study findings and their caveats: Some motif variants were previously reported in synovial fluid and blood of reactive arthritis patients, suggesting common disease-initiation mechanisms. A TCR beta motif of about 8 highly homologous amino acid variants appeared characteristic of blood from ankylosing spondylitis patients. The disease-linked clones were reported to be significantly enriched in matched synovial fluid samples from ankylosing spondylitis patients. In peripheral blood, the disease-linked clones were found at relatively low frequencies and had a CD8+ phenotype.

The sequencing machine was an Illumina HiSeq 2500. Quantitative 5'-RACE with molecular barcodes was used to prepare TCR beta libraries. Per the authors' processing: A new computational method based on a probabilistic model of VDJ rearrangement was used to identify disease-linked TCR variants. Clones were called with MiXCR by TCRdb after fastp trimmed the public reads at Q25, and only in-frame beta chains were retained. Identical CDR3 protein sequences are pooled into one entry, listed with their most common genes and DNA. In this record, the V and J calls reflect TCRdb's handling and not the investigators' own analysis. Within this sample are around 440,000 distinct CDR3 sequences, with approximately 17% of them counted one time only. The top ten constitute approximately 0.97% of the sample. This clonotype was seen more than once but under ten times. No antigen is known for it. Per-nucleotide qualities are absent, and no much larger clonotype sits a single base away.

The germline V gene (reference sequence) specifies DFQATT as CDR1 and SNEGSKA as CDR2. From the cysteine through the phenylalanine, the CDR3 covers 16 amino acids. Only CDR3 DNA remains: 48 bases, in frame from the first base. At the junction V is shortened by 1 base and J by 3 bases, with 15 bases in between. The rearranged chain carries TRBV20-1 and TRBJ2-2; the best D guess is TRBD2, with 6 bases matching. The sequencing sample was made of blood, either unsorted or a sorted T cell fraction (not recorded which). This sequence was found in a male donor with ankylosing spondylitis. The CDR3 region: CSARGTGWGDTGELFF. The DNA sequence is TGCAGTGCTAGAGGGACGGGATGGGGGGACACCGGGGAGCTGTTTTTT.